These T cell receptor beta chains were read from a single sample in a study of blood T cells in healthy people across ages. TCRdb processed the 5' RACE reads anew with MiXCR; each CDR3 protein has one entry. The sample yields approximately 2,000,000 distinct CDR3 sequences, 35% to 50% seen once. The sample consisted of blood. The receptors were sampled from a human donor in good health. The CDR3 runs from the conserved cysteine through the conserved F or W. The D gene is left open where the match is weak. Part of the rows lack a size; the others show once, few, many or a class for expanded clones.

V	J	size	D	length	CDR3	DNA
TRBV4-1	TRBJ2-5	few	NA	19	CASSKGFLLTLGTQETQYF	TGCGCCAGCAGCAAGGGATTCTTGCTAACACTCGGTACGCAAGAGACCCAGTACTTC
TRBV12-3/TRBV12-4	TRBJ1-2	NA	NA	12	CASSPQDCGYTF	TGTGCCAGCAGTCCTCAGGATTGTGGCTACACCTTC
TRBV5-1	TRBJ2-1	NA	TRBD2	15	CASSLSAGGIIEQFF	TGCGCCAGCAGCTTGAGTGCGGGGGGGATCATTGAGCAGTTCTTC
TRBV6-6	TRBJ2-1	few	NA	15	CASRKGGDSYNEQFF	TGTGCCAGCAGGAAGGGGGGAGACTCCTACAATGAGCAGTTCTTC
TRBV4-2	TRBJ2-5	few	NA	14	CASSHPGGVETQYF	TGTGCCAGCAGCCATCCCGGGGGAGTCGAGACCCAGTACTTC
TRBV18	TRBJ1-2	once	NA	14	CASSPLRDKNGYTF	TGTGCCAGCTCACCACTAAGGGATAAAAATGGCTACACCTTC
TRBV5-1	TRBJ2-3	many	TRBD2	15	CASSLTSGDTDTQYF	TGCGCCAGCAGCCTTACTAGCGGGGACACAGATACGCAGTATTTT
TRBV4-3	TRBJ2-3	few	NA	14	CASSQERALDTQYF	TGCGCCAGCAGCCAAGAAAGGGCCTTGGATACGCAGTATTTT
TRBV20-1	TRBJ2-1	few	NA	14	CSARSGGIRNEQFF	TGCAGTGCTAGATCCGGGGGCATCCGCAATGAGCAGTTCTTC
TRBV4-3	TRBJ2-3	NA	NA	19	CASSQDGVFDGESTDTQYF	TGCGCCAGCAGCCAAGATGGGGTGTTCGACGGTGAGAGCACAGATACGCAGTATTTT
TRBV20-1	TRBJ2-3	few	NA	11	CSLGLTDTQYF	TGCAGTCTGGGGCTCACAGATACGCAGTATTTT
TRBV28	TRBJ2-3	NA	TRBD2	20	CASPPWDAGLAGSNTDTQYF	TGTGCCAGCCCCCCCTGGGACGCCGGACTAGCGGGGAGTAACACAGATACGCAGTATTTT
TRBV7-9	TRBJ2-3	NA	TRBD2	18	CASSLNAGGPLGTDTQYF	TGTGCCAGCAGCTTAAACGCGGGGGGGCCCCTTGGGACAGATACGCAGTATTTT
TRBV20-1	TRBJ1-3	NA	NA	14	CSATDGFSGNTIYF	TGCAGTGCTACCGACGGCTTCTCTGGAAACACCATATATTTT
TRBV7-9	TRBJ2-7	many	NA	13	CASSSLTTYEQYF	TGTGCCAGCAGCTCCCTGACAACCTACGAGCAGTACTTC
TRBV28	TRBJ2-3	few	TRBD1	16	CASREVGTVPTDTQYF	TGTGCCAGCAGGGAAGTAGGGACAGTGCCCACAGATACGCAGTATTTT
TRBV6-6	TRBJ1-2	NA	NA	14	CASSPQQEYYGYTF	TGTGCCAGCAGTCCCCAACAGGAATACTATGGCTACACCTTC
TRBV7-3	TRBJ2-6	few	NA	18	CASSLTPDRLSGANVLTF	TGTGCCAGCAGCTTAACCCCCGACAGATTGTCTGGGGCCAACGTCCTGACTTTC
TRBV12-3/TRBV12-4	TRBJ1-4	NA	NA	13	CASSLELSRKLFF	TGTGCCAGCAGTTTAGAACTTTCGAGAAAACTGTTTTTT
TRBV7-2	TRBJ1-1	few	NA	16	CASSSHPAHTNTEAFF	TGTGCCAGCAGCTCCCACCCGGCACACACGAACACTGAAGCTTTCTTT
TRBV4-3	TRBJ2-5	few	TRBD1	14	CASSPTGGGQTQYF	TGCGCCAGCAGCCCTACAGGGGGCGGACAGACCCAGTACTTC
TRBV7-2	TRBJ2-3	few	TRBD2	16	CASSLDPAGATDTQYF	TGTGCCAGCAGCTTAGATCCAGCGGGGGCCACAGATACGCAGTATTTT
TRBV20-1	TRBJ1-2	NA	TRBD1	16	CSARDWQAGGVYGYTF	TGCAGTGCTAGAGATTGGCAGGCAGGGGGAGTCTATGGCTACACCTTC
TRBV2	TRBJ2-7	NA	TRBD1	16	CASYRGRQSISYEQYF	TGTGCCAGCTACAGGGGCCGCCAATCCATCAGCTACGAGCAGTACTTC
TRBV20-1	TRBJ2-2	NA	NA	11	CSATRTGELFF	TGCAGTGCTACCCGGACCGGGGAGCTGTTTTTT
TRBV13	TRBJ1-6	few	NA	19	CASSSSLGQASSYNSPLHF	TGTGCCAGCAGCTCCTCCTTAGGGCAGGCAAGCTCCTATAATTCACCCCTCCACTTT
TRBV2	TRBJ2-2	NA	TRBD1	15	CASRPDRGSAGELFF	TGTGCCAGCAGGCCAGACAGGGGATCGGCCGGGGAGCTGTTTTTT
TRBV10-3	TRBJ2-7	NA	TRBD1	14	CAITGTVGTYEQYF	TGTGCCATTACCGGGACAGTGGGTACCTACGAGCAGTACTTC
TRBV10-3	TRBJ2-3	NA	TRBD2	17	CAISESTSEVTTDTQYF	TGTGCCATCAGTGAGTCGACTAGCGAGGTGACCACAGATACGCAGTATTTT
TRBV4-1	TRBJ1-5	few	NA	16	CASSQRGGGPMEPQHF	TGCGCCAGCAGCCAGAGGGGGGGCGGCCCGATGGAGCCCCAGCATTTT
TRBV11-2	TRBJ2-5	many	NA	12	CASSLDPETQYF	TGTGCCAGCAGCTTAGATCCTGAGACCCAGTACTTC
TRBV10-2	TRBJ2-7	NA	NA	15	CASSESVGQSYEQYF	TGCGCCAGCAGTGAGAGTGTTGGACAGTCCTACGAGCAGTACTTC
TRBV28	TRBJ1-4	NA	NA	15	CASSLTQGGDEKLFF	TGTGCCAGCAGTCTTACTCAGGGTGGTGATGAAAAACTGTTTTTT
TRBV9	TRBJ2-6	NA	TRBD1	18	CASSAGQGIRSGANVLTF	TGTGCCAGCAGCGCGGGACAGGGGATTCGCTCTGGGGCCAACGTCCTGACTTTC
TRBV7-3	TRBJ2-6	NA	TRBD1	18	CASSASGQGTAGANVLTF	TGTGCCAGCAGCGCATCGGGACAGGGGACTGCTGGGGCCAACGTCCTGACTTTC
TRBV7-2	TRBJ2-5	many	TRBD2	15	CASSLAASGGETQYF	TGTGCCAGCAGCTTGGCTGCTAGCGGGGGAGAGACCCAGTACTTC
TRBV5-1	TRBJ1-1	NA	NA	14	CASSEQADNTEAFF	TGCGCCAGCAGCGAGCAGGCGGATAACACTGAAGCTTTCTTT
TRBV12-3/TRBV12-4	TRBJ1-6	few	NA	15	CASSLGGTEASPLHF	TGTGCCAGCAGTTTAGGCGGGACCGAGGCTTCACCCCTCCACTTT
TRBV29-1	TRBJ1-1	many	NA	11	CSVEVGSGAFF	TGCAGCGTTGAAGTCGGGAGTGGAGCTTTCTTT
TRBV6-2/TRBV6-3	TRBJ2-3	few	TRBD2	15	CASSQPGLVSDTQYF	TGTGCCAGCAGCCAACCGGGACTAGTGTCAGATACGCAGTATTTT
TRBV7-2	TRBJ2-7	NA	TRBD2	14	CASSFSSGDYEQYF	TGTGCCAGCAGCTTTTCTAGCGGGGACTACGAGCAGTACTTC
TRBV7-2	TRBJ2-7	many	TRBD1	14	CASSSGTGTYEQYF	TGTGCCAGCAGCTCAGGGACAGGAACCTACGAGCAGTACTTC
TRBV7-2	TRBJ1-2	NA	NA	15	CASSRPAEKNYGYTF	TGTGCCAGTAGCCGTCCAGCAGAGAAGAACTATGGCTACACCTTC
TRBV20-1	TRBJ2-7	few	NA	14	CSASTGYTRNEQYF	TGCAGTGCTAGCACCGGATATACGAGGAACGAGCAGTACTTC
TRBV7-9	TRBJ2-4	many	TRBD1	15	CASSPLTGGRNIQYF	TGTGCCAGCAGCCCCCTCACAGGGGGCAGGAACATTCAGTACTTC
TRBV6-4	TRBJ2-1	once	TRBD2	15	CASGNSGDPCNEQFF	TGTGCCAGCGGGAATAGCGGGGACCCCTGCAATGAGCAGTTCTTC
TRBV6-5	TRBJ2-7	NA	NA	16	CASSYSTGRGIYEQYF	TGTGCCAGCAGTTACAGTACGGGCAGGGGAATCTACGAGCAGTACTTC
TRBV10-3	TRBJ2-7	NA	TRBD1	15	CAISDTDRETYEQYF	TGTGCCATCAGTGATACGGACAGGGAGACCTACGAGCAGTACTTC
TRBV6-6	TRBJ2-1	NA	TRBD1	15	CASGGQGASYNEQFF	TGTGCCAGCGGCGGTCAGGGGGCGTCCTACAATGAGCAGTTCTTC